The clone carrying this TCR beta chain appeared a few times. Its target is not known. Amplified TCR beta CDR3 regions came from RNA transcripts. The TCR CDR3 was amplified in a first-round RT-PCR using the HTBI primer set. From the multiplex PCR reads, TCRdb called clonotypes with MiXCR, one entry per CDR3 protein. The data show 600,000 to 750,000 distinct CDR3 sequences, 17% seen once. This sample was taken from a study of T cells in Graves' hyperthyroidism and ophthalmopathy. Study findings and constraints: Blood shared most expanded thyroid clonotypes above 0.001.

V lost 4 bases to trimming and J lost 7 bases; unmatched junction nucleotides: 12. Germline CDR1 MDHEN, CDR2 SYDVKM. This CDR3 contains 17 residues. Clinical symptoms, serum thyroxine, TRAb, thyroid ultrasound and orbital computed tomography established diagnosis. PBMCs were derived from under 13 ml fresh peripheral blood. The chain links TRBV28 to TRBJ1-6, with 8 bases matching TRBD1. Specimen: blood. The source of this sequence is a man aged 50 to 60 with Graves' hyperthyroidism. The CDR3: CASSSTTGGRGNSPLHF. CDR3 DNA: TGTGCCAGCAGTTCCACCACAGGGGGAAGGGGGAATTCACCCCTCCACTTT.